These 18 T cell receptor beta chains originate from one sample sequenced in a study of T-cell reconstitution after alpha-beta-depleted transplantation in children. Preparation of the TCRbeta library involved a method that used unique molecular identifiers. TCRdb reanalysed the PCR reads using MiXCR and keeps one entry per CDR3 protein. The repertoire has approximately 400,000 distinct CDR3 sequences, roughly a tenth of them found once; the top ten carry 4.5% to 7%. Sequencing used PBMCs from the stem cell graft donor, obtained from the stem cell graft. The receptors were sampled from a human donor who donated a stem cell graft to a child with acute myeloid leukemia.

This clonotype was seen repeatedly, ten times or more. The CDR3: CASSRGQREETQYF. CDR3 nucleotide sequence: TGCGCCAGCAGCAGGGGACAGCGAGAAGAGACCCAGTACTTC. The chain is built from TRBV5-1 and TRBJ2-5, with 7 bases fitting TRBD1. Germline trimming cut 4 bases from V and 3 bases from J; bases unmatched to any gene: 6. CDR1 SGHRS and CDR2 YFSETQ come from the germline V gene. CDR3 length equals 14 residues.

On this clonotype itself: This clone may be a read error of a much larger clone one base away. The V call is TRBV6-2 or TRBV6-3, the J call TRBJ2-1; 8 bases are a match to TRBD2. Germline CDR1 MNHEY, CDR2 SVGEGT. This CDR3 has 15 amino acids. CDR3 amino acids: CASIPAGEGGNERFF. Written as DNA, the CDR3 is TGTGCCAGCATCCCAGCGGGAGAAGGTGGGAATGAGCGGTTCTTC.

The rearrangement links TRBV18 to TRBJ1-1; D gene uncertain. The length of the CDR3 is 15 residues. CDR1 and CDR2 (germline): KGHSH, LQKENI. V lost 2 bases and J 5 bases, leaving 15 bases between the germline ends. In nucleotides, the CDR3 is TGTGCCAGCTCACCAATGACTACTTTCCGGACTGAAGCTTTCTTT. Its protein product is CASSPMTTFRTEAFF.

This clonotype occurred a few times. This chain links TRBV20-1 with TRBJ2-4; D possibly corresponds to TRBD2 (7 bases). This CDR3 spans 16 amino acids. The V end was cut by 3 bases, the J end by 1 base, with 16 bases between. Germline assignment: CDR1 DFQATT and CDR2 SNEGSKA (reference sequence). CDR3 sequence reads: CSASLGGRGAKNIQYF. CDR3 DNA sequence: TGCAGTGCTAGTCTCGGGGGGCGAGGGGCCAAAAACATTCAGTACTTC.

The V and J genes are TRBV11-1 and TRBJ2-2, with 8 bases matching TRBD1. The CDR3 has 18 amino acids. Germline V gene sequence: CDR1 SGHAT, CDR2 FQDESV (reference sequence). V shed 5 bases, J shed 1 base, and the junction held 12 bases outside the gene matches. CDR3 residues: CASSLRQGPEMNTGELFF. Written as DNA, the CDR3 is TGTGCCAGCAGCCTGAGACAGGGGCCAGAGATGAACACCGGGGAGCTGTTTTTT.

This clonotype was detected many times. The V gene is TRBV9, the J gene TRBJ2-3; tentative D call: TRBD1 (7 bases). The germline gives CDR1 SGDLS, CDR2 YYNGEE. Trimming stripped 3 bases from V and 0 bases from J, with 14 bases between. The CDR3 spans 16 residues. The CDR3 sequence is CASSALTGTSTDTQYF. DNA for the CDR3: TGTGCCAGCAGCGCCCTGACAGGGACTAGCACAGATACGCAGTATTTT.

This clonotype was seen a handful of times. CDR3 loop: CASSLRRGWNTGELFF. CDR3 nucleotide sequence: TGCGCCAGCAGCTTGCGCAGGGGTTGGAACACCGGGGAGCTGTTTTTT. The chain combines TRBV5-1 with TRBJ2-2, with a tentative D call TRBD1 (6 bases). CDR3 length equals 16 residues. Trimming removed 1 base at V and 1 base at J, with 11 bases between. Germline CDR1 is SGHRS and CDR2 is YFSETQ.

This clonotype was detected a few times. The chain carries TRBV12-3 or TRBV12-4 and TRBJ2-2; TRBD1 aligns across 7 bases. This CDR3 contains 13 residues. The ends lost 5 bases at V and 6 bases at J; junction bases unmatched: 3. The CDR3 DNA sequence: TGTGCCAGCAGTGCGACAGGGTCCGGGGAGCTGTTTTTT. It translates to CASSATGSGELFF.

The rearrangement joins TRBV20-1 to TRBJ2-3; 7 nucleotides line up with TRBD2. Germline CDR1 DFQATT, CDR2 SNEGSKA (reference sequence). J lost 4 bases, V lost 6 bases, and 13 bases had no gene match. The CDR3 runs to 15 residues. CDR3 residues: CSALAGHNRADTQYF. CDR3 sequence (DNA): TGCAGTGCCTTAGCGGGTCATAATAGAGCAGATACGCAGTATTTT.

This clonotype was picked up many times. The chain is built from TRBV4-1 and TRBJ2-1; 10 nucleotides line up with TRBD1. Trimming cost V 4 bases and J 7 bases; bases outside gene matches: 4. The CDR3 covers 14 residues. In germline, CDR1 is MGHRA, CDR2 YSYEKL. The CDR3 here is CASSRDRGWNEQFF. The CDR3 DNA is TGCGCCAGCAGCCGGGACAGGGGCTGGAATGAGCAGTTCTTC.

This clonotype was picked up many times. CDR3: CSVARDRFIFF. Here the CDR3 DNA reads TGCAGCGTTGCTAGGGACAGGTTCATCTTCTTT. V and J are TRBV29-1 and TRBJ1-1; TRBD1 matches 8 bases. The CDR3 is 11 residues long. CDR1 and CDR2 from the germline V gene are SQVTM and ANQGSEA. The V gene end was trimmed by 4 bases and the J gene end by 14 bases; junction bases not matched to a gene: 9.

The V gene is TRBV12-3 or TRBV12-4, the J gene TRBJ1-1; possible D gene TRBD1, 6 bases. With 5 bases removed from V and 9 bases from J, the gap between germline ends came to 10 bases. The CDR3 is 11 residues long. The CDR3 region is CASSKTGKAFF. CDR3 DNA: TGTGCCAGCAGTAAGACAGGAAAAGCTTTCTTT.

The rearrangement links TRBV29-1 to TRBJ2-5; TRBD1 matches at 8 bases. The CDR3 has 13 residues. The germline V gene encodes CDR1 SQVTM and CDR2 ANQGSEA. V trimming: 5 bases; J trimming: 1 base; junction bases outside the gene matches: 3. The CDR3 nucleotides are TGCAGCGTTCAGACAGGGGCCCAAGAGACCCAGTACTTC. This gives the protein CSVQTGAQETQYF.

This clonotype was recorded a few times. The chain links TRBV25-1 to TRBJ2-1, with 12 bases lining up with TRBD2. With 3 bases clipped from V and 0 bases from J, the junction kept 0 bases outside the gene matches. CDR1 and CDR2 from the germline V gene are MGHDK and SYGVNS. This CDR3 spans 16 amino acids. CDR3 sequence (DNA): TGTGCCAGCAGTGAGGGACTAGCGGGCTCCTACAATGAGCAGTTCTTC. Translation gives CASSEGLAGSYNEQFF. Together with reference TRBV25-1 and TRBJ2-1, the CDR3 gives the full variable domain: EADIYQTPRYLVIGTGKKITLECSQTMGHDKMYWYQQDPGMELHLIHYSYGVNSTEKGDLSSESTVSRIRTEHFPLTLESARPSHTSQYLCASSEGLAGSYNEQFFGPGTRLTVL.

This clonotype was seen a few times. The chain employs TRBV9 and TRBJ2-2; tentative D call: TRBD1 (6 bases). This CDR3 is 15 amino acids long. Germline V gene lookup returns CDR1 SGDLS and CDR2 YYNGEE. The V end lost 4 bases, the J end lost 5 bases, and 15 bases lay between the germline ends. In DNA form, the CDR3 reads TGTGCCAGCAGCACATCCGGGACACCGACCGGGGAGCTGTTTTTT. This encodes CASSTSGTPTGELFF.

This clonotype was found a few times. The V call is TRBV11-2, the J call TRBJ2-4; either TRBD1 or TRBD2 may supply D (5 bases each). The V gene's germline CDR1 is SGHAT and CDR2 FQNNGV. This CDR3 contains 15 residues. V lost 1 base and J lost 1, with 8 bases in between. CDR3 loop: CASSLAGTAKNIQYF. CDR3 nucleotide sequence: TGTGCCAGCAGCTTAGCGGGGACGGCCAAAAACATTCAGTACTTC.

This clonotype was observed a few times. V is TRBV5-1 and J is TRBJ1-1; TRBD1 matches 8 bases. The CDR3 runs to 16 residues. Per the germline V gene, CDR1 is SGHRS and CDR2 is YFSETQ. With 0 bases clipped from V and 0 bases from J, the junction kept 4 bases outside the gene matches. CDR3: CASSLDGQGMNTEAFF. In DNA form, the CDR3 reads TGCGCCAGCAGCTTGGATGGACAGGGAATGAACACTGAAGCTTTCTTT.

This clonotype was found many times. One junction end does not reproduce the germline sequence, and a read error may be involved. CDR3 bases: TGTGCCAGCAGTGAGAGGACAGCTACGCAGTATTTT. Encoded protein: CASSERTATQYF. The rearrangement joins TRBV6-1 to TRBJ2-3; perhaps TRBD1 as D (6 bases). This CDR3 has 12 amino acids. Germline CDR1 reads MNHNS; CDR2 reads SASEGT.